The 9 T cell receptor beta chains reported below all come from one sample, sequenced in a study of blood T cell repertoires in COVID-19. Assay: immunoSEQ multiplex PCR; the TCRdb copy retains only in-frame clones and omits some. The table has some 50,000 clones, 75% to 85% seen once; the top ten hold 7.5% to 9.5%. The sequenced sample consisted of peripheral blood. The receptors stem from a man older than 75 in a cohort sampled during active COVID-19.

This clone was seen only once. The J gene is TRBJ1-2, the V gene TRBV5-6, with D perhaps matching TRBD1 (6 bases). This CDR3 spans 14 amino acids. V was shortened by 1 base and J by 4 bases, with 11 bases between the two germline ends. Germline V CDR1 and CDR2: SGHDT, YYEEEE. The CDR3 loop reads CASSLTGRIYGYTF. As DNA, the CDR3 is TGTGCCAGCAGCTTGACAGGGCGGATCTATGGCTACACCTTC.

Here the CDR3 DNA reads TGTGCCAGCAGTGCTGGACAGGGGGCAAGGAGCAATCAGCCCCAGCATTTT. Translated, it gives CASSAGQGARSNQPQHF. V is TRBV28 and J is TRBJ1-5; 11 bases are a match to TRBD1. CDR3 length equals 17 residues. CDR1 and CDR2 (germline): MDHEN, SYDVKM. The V gene end was trimmed by 5 bases and the J gene end by 1 base; junction bases not matched to a gene: 7.

Worth noting for this clone: A junction end diverges from the germline sequence, so it may reflect a read error. The chain joins TRBV6-1 to TRBJ1-5; D gene ambiguous. Germline CDR1 reads MNHNS; CDR2 reads SASEGT. The CDR3 consists of 15 residues. CDR3: CASSERRASDQPQHF. CDR3 in DNA: TGTGCCAGCAGTGAACGGAGGGCTAGCGATCAGCCCCAGCATTTT.

The genes are TRBV7-2 and TRBJ1-1, with 7 nucleotides matching TRBD1. This CDR3 region has 15 residues. V dropped 5 bases and J dropped 7; count of bases not matched to a gene: 13. Germline-derived CDR1 and CDR2 are SGHTA and FQGNSA. CDR3 in DNA: TGTGCCAGCAGCACTTACTCACAGGGGTCCTTTGAAGCTTTCTTT. Its translation: CASSTYSQGSFEAFF. The full variable domain, in which reference TRBV7-2 and TRBJ1-1 provide the parts outside the CDR3, is GAGVSQSPSNKVTEKGKDVELRCDPISGHTALYWYRQSLGQGLEFLIYFQGNSAPDKSGLPSDRFSAERTGGSVSTLTIQRTQQEDSAVYLCASSTYSQGSFEAFFGQGTRLTVV.

CDR3 loop: CASSIGPEVEAFF. The DNA of the CDR3 is TGTGCCAGTAGTATAGGACCGGAGGTCGAAGCTTTCTTT. The V and J genes are TRBV19 and TRBJ1-1; D remains ambiguous. V was shortened by 1 base and J by 8 bases, with 11 bases between the two germline ends. CDR3 length: 13 amino acids. CDR1 LNHDA and CDR2 SQIVND come from the germline V gene (reference sequence).

The chain has TRBV28 and TRBJ1-2, with 9 positions matching TRBD1. CDR1 MDHEN and CDR2 SYDVKM come from the germline V gene. The ends lost 3 bases at V and 0 bases at J; junction bases unmatched: 8. The CDR3 covers 17 residues. CDR3 DNA sequence: TGTGCCAGCAGTTTGGCGGGACAGGGAGGGGCTAACTATGGCTACACCTTC. It yields the protein CASSLAGQGGANYGYTF.

The gene calls are TRBV10-2 and TRBJ2-3; D may be TRBD2 (5 bases). V lost 8 bases to trimming and J lost 2 bases, with 14 bases between them. The CDR3 sequence is 14 residues long. Germline V gives CDR1 WSHSY, CDR2 SAAADI. CDR3: CASGGLPNTDTQYF. CDR3 DNA sequence: TGCGCCAGCGGAGGACTCCCAAACACAGATACGCAGTATTTT.

V usage is TRBV6-2 or TRBV6-3 and J usage is TRBJ2-1; 9 positions match TRBD2. CDR1 is MNHEY and CDR2 is SVGEGT in the germline V gene. The length of the CDR3 is 14 residues. V gave up 2 bases and J gave up 8 bases; unmatched junction bases: 4. This CDR3 reads CASSYPGTSYEQFF. The CDR3 bases are TGTGCCAGCAGTTACCCCGGGACTAGCTATGAGCAGTTCTTC.

The rearrangement links TRBV12-3 or TRBV12-4 to TRBJ1-1; no firm D call. V lost 4 bases, J lost 3 bases, and 9 bases lay in between. The CDR3 has 13 amino acids. The CDR3 here is CASSSQSYTEAFF. Here the CDR3 DNA reads TGTGCCAGCAGTTCTCAGTCCTACACTGAAGCTTTCTTT.